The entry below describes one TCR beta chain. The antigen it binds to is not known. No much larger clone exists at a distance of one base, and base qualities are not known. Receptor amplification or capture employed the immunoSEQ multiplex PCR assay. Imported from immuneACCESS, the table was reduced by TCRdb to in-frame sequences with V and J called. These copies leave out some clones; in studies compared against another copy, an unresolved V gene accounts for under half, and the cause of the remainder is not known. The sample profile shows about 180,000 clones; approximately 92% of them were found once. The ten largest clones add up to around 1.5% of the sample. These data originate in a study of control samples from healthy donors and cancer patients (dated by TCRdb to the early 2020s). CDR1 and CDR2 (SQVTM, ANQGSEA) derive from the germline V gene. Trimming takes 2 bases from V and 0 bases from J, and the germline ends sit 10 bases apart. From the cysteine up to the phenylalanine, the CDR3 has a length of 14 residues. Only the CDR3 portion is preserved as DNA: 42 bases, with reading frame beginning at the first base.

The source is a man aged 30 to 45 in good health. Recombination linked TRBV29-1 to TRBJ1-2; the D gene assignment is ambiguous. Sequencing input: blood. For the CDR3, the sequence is CSVEPQVANYGYTF. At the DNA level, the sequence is TGCAGCGTTGAACCCCAGGTAGCTAACTATGGCTACACCTTC. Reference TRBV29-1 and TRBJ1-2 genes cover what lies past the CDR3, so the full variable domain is SAVISQKPSRDICQRGTSLTIQCQVDSQVTMMFWYRQQPGQSLTLIATANQGSEATYESGFVIDKFPISRPNLTFSTLTVSNMSPEDSSIYLCSVEPQVANYGYTFGSGTRLTVV.